Each of the 23 T cell receptor beta chains below was sequenced from the same sample in a study of T cells after yellow fever vaccination. TCRdb used MiXCR to reprocess the 5' RACE reads, holding one entry per CDR3 protein. The table records a few hundred thousand distinct CDR3 sequences, over 4% of them present only once. Sequences were derived from PBMCs, sampled 5 days after the yellow fever booster vaccination. These receptors were collected from a man between 18 and 29 years old who received the YFV17D yellow fever vaccine.

The rearrangement joins TRBV7-7 to TRBJ2-5; D uncertain. V gave up 5 bases and J gave up 4 bases, with 14 bases separating them. The CDR3 spans 14 residues. The germline gives CDR1 SSHAT, CDR2 FNYEAQ (reference sequence). The CDR3 DNA reads as TGTGCCAGCAGCCCCGTCATCAGTGGAGAGACCCAGTACTTC. This translates into CASSPVISGETQYF.

Only a few counts were recorded for this clonotype. This chain links TRBV10-3 with TRBJ1-2; TRBD1 agrees at 8 bases. Germline assignment: CDR1 ENHRY and CDR2 SYGVKD. This CDR3 is built from 16 residues. Unmatched junction bases numbered 10, after V lost 7 bases and J lost 0 bases. The CDR3 region is CAINEQRTGSNYGYTF. The CDR3 DNA reads TGTGCCATCAACGAGCAGAGGACAGGGTCTAACTATGGCTACACCTTC.

The rearrangement links TRBV30 to TRBJ2-3, with 12 bases fitting TRBD2. V trimming: 4 bases; J trimming: 2 bases; junction bases outside the gene matches: 4. The CDR3 totals 15 residues. Germline V gives CDR1 GTSNPN, CDR2 SVGIG (reference sequence). CDR3 protein: CAWTRLAGVTDTQYF. CDR3 nucleotides: TGTGCCTGGACGCGACTAGCGGGAGTCACAGATACGCAGTATTTT. The full variable domain, its missing parts supplied by reference TRBV30 and TRBJ2-3, is SQTIHQWPATLVQPVGSPLSLECTVEGTSNPNLYWYRQAAGRGLQLLFYSVGIGQISSEVPQNLSASRPQDRQFILSSKKLLLSDSGFYLCAWTRLAGVTDTQYFGPGTRLTVL.

This chain links TRBV12-3 or TRBV12-4 with TRBJ2-7; D gene ambiguous. With the DNA end fitting TRBJ2-1 better, the J assignment may be wrong. CDR3 length: 13 residues. CDR3 sequence: CASSLGPEYEQFF. The CDR3, as DNA: TGTGCCAGCAGTTTAGGGCCCGAGTACGAGCAGTTCTTC.

This clonotype was counted only a few times. V gene TRBV10-3 combines with J gene TRBJ2-3, with D perhaps matching TRBD1 or TRBD2 (5 bases each). Germline V gene lookup returns CDR1 ENHRY and CDR2 SYGVKD. The CDR3 runs to 13 residues. Trimming stripped 5 bases from V and 4 bases from J, with 10 bases between. The CDR3 DNA follows: TGTGCCATCAGTTCCCAGGGAGCAGATACGCAGTATTTT. The encoded protein is CAISSQGADTQYF.

This clonotype was detected a few times. J is TRBJ2-1 and V is TRBV5-1; 10 bases agree with TRBD2. CDR3 length: 15 amino acids. Looked up from germline, CDR1 is SGHRS and CDR2 is YFSETQ. V lost 6 bases and J lost 1; bases outside the gene matches: 4. The CDR3 DNA is TGCGCCAGCACCCCACTAGCGGGGTCCTACAATGAGCAGTTCTTC. Its protein product is CASTPLAGSYNEQFF.

In its sample, this clonotype was seen a few times. V is TRBV12-3 or TRBV12-4 and J is TRBJ1-4; 10 bases align to TRBD1. The V segment lost 4 bases and the J segment 4 bases; nucleotides outside the gene matches: 3. The CDR3 is 15 amino acids. CDR3 nucleotides: TGTGCCAGCAGTTCGGGACAGGGGATTAATGAAAAACTGTTTTTT. Its translation is CASSSGQGINEKLFF.

The gene calls are TRBV20-1 and TRBJ2-4; D not certain. This CDR3 has 14 residues. Per the germline V gene, CDR1 is DFQATT and CDR2 is SNEGSKA (reference sequence). V lost 6 bases, J lost 7 bases, and 19 bases lay in between. CDR3 sequence: CSAADRVSRNIQYF. CDR3 DNA sequence: TGCAGTGCAGCCGATAGGGTTAGTCGGAACATTCAGTACTTC.

The J gene is TRBJ2-7, the V gene TRBV6-2 or TRBV6-3; 10 positions agree with TRBD1. The CDR3 is 14 residues long. Germline CDR1 and CDR2: MNHEY and SVGEGT. The ends lost 4 bases at V and 2 bases at J; junction bases unmatched: 2. As DNA, the CDR3 is TGTGCCAGCAGTTGGGGACAGGGGCCCTACGAGCAGTACTTC. It specifies CASSWGQGPYEQYF.

This clonotype was seen a handful of times. The CDR3 DNA is TGTGCCAGCAGTAAGACTAGCGGTTTGTTCTTC. This sequence encodes CASSKTSGLFF. This chain connects TRBV2 to TRBJ2-1, with 9 nucleotides matching TRBD2. J lost 15 bases, V lost 5 bases, and 5 bases had no gene match. CDR1 SNHLY and CDR2 FYNNEI come from the germline V gene. The CDR3 consists of 11 residues. Full variable domain (rest looked up from reference TRBV2 and TRBJ2-1): EPEVTQTPSHQVTQMGQEVILRCVPISNHLYFYWYRQILGQKVEFLVSFYNNEISEKSEIFDDQFSVERPDGSNFTLKIRSTKLEDSAMYFCASSKTSGLFFGPGTRLTVL.

This clonotype was observed many times. This chain connects TRBV20-1 to TRBJ1-2; D unresolved. The CDR3 loop spans 14 amino acids. CDR1 is DFQATT, CDR2 SNEGSKA, per germline (reference sequence). V was pared by 5 bases and J by 2 bases, with 15 bases between. The CDR3 is CSARMTNRNYGYTF. For the CDR3, the DNA is TGCAGTGCTCGGATGACCAACAGAAACTATGGCTACACCTTC.

This clonotype was picked up many times. The chain links TRBV11-2 to TRBJ2-1; TRBD2 agrees at 14 bases. The J segment lost 7 bases and the V segment lost 3 bases, leaving 8 bases of the junction unmatched. The CDR3 totals 17 residues. In germline, CDR1 is SGHAT, CDR2 FQNNGV. The DNA of the CDR3 is TGTGCCAGCAGCTTGACTAGCGGGGGGGTAATCTATAATGAGCAGTTCTTC. This encodes CASSLTSGGVIYNEQFF.

This clonotype was seen only a few times. The genes are TRBV12-3 or TRBV12-4 and TRBJ2-1; 10 bases are a match to TRBD2. The CDR3 runs 19 residues. With V trimmed by 5 bases and J by 0 bases, 13 bases remained unmatched. The CDR3, as DNA: TGTGCCAGCAGTCCAATAGCGGGGGGCTACCGGAGCTCCTACAATGAGCAGTTCTTC. It codes for CASSPIAGGYRSSYNEQFF.

The J gene is TRBJ2-6, the V gene TRBV10-3; TRBD1 might be the D (5 bases). Per the germline V gene, CDR1 is ENHRY and CDR2 is SYGVKD. CDR3 size: 13 residues. The germline V and J ends were trimmed by 7 bases and 4 bases, with 8 bases remaining between them. This CDR3 reads CAIKGSGANVLTF. CDR3 nucleotide sequence: TGTGCCATCAAGGGGTCGGGGGCCAACGTCCTGACTTTC.

This clonotype was picked up a small number of times. The chain recombines TRBV6-4 with TRBJ1-6, with D unresolved. Looked up from germline, CDR1 is MRHNA and CDR2 is SNTAGT. The CDR3 is 14 amino acids. V was shortened by 6 bases and J by 6 bases, with 12 bases between the two germline ends. DNA of the CDR3: TGTGCCAGCAGCACGGACGCGATTAATTCACCCCTCCACTTT. Translation gives CASSTDAINSPLHF.

In its sample, this clonotype was seen many times. The chain joins TRBV7-2 to TRBJ2-1, with 8 bases aligning to TRBD2. The ends lost 5 bases at V and 0 bases at J; junction bases unmatched: 6. Germline lookup yields CDR1 SGHTA and CDR2 FQGNSA. The CDR3 contains 16 residues. The CDR3 DNA is TGTGCCAGCAGCCAGGGCACTAGCGGCTCCTACAATGAGCAGTTCTTC. It specifies CASSQGTSGSYNEQFF.

This clonotype was counted at least ten times. The V and J genes are TRBV7-2 and TRBJ2-4; D not certain. Germline V gene lookup returns CDR1 SGHTA and CDR2 FQGNSA. The CDR3 is 15 amino acids. V lost 1 base, J lost 2 bases, and 9 bases lay in between. CDR3 coding DNA: TGTGCCAGCAGCTTAGTATCAGGCTCCAAAAACATTCAGTACTTC. Protein: CASSLVSGSKNIQYF.

The sample holds a few counts of this clonotype. The chain is built from TRBV16 and TRBJ1-4, with D hard to call. The CDR3 is made up of 13 amino acids. Germline V gives CDR1 KGHSY, CDR2 FQNENV. The V end was cut by 3 bases, the J end by 8 bases, with 10 bases between. CDR3 region: CASSQILWEKLFF. DNA of the CDR3: TGTGCCAGCAGCCAGATTTTGTGGGAAAAACTGTTTTTT.

The genes are TRBV15 and TRBJ1-2; 8 bases map to TRBD1. The CDR3 is 14 amino acids. J gave up 8 bases and V 3 bases, and 8 bases lay outside the gene matches. Germline CDR1 LNHNV, CDR2 YYDKDF (reference sequence). DNA for the CDR3: TGTGCCACCAGCAGTCCTCAGGGGGCCCGGGGCTACACCTTC. Translating it yields CATSSPQGARGYTF.

The chain has TRBV7-9 and TRBJ1-2; D not certain. The CDR3 has 15 amino acids. CDR1 SEHNR and CDR2 FQNEAQ come from the germline V gene (reference sequence). V dropped 2 bases and J dropped 4 bases, with 14 bases sitting between them. CDR3 in amino acids: CASSLTPPESYGYTF. The CDR3 DNA follows: TGTGCCAGCAGCTTAACCCCGCCAGAGTCCTATGGCTACACCTTC.

The V and J genes are TRBV29-1 and TRBJ1-1, with no clear D. V was clipped by 4 bases and J by 0 bases, with 3 bases between them. Germline V CDR1 and CDR2: SQVTM, ANQGSEA. The CDR3 consists of 11 residues. CDR3: CSVVVNTEAFF. CDR3 sequence (DNA): TGCAGCGTTGTAGTGAACACTGAAGCTTTCTTT.

This clonotype came up a few times. The chain joins TRBV5-1 to TRBJ2-5; no definite D call. Per the germline V gene, CDR1 is SGHRS and CDR2 is YFSETQ. Deletions cut 2 bases from V and 1 base from J, with 9 bases between. CDR3 length equals 14 residues. The CDR3 nucleotides read TGCGCCAGCAGCTTAGGCAGAACCCAAGAGACCCAGTACTTC. The encoded protein is CASSLGRTQETQYF.

V gene TRBV4-3 combines with J gene TRBJ1-6; no clear D gene. The length of the CDR3 is 13 residues. The V end was cut by 0 bases, the J end by 10 bases, with 7 bases between. The germline V gene has CDR1 LGHNA and CDR2 YSLEER. CDR3 in amino acids: CASSQDPESPLHF. The CDR3 region has the DNA TGCGCCAGCAGCCAAGATCCCGAATCACCCCTCCACTTT.